This T cell receptor beta chain was documented in a study of cytomegalovirus exposure and HLA in healthy donors. V was clipped by 5 bases and J by 2 bases, with 13 bases between them. The CDR3 totals 14 residues. The germline V gene has CDR1 SGHDT and CDR2 YYEEEE. The PCR used 60 Vbeta and 13 Jbeta primers. Repertoires were generated with immunoSEQ multiplex PCR, while TCRdb's copy carries only in-frame clones and drops some. This table holds 85,000 to 100,000 clones, around 67% found once. Sequencing input: PBMCs. The TCR was taken from a human donor in good health. The rearrangement uses TRBV5-6 and TRBJ2-5; possibly TRBD2 for D (5 bases). The CDR3 nucleotides read TGTGCCAGCAGGGAGGAGTCGGGGCAAGAGACCCAGTACTTC. Translation gives CASREESGQETQYF.